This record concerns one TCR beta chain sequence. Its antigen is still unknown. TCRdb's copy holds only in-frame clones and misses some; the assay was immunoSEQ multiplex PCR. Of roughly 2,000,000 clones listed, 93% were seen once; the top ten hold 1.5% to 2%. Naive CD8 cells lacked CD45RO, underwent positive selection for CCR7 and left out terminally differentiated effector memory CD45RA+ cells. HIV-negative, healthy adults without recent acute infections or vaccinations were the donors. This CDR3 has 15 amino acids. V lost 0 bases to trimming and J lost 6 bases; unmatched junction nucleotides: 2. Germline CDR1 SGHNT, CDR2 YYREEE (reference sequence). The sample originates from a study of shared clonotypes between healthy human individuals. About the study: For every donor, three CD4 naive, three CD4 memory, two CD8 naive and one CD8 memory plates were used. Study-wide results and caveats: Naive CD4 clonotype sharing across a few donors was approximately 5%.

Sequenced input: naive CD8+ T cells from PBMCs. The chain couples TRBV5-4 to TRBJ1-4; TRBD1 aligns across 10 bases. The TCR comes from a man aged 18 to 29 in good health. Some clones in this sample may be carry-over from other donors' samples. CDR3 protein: CASSLGTGGDEKLFF. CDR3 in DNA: TGTGCCAGCAGCTTGGGGACAGGGGGGGATGAAAAACTGTTTTTT.